The clone carrying this T cell receptor beta chain has only a few counts. Its antigen is not known. These data are taken from a study of cytomegalovirus exposure and HLA in healthy donors. General study points: The authors later found TCR association rates varying by HLA locus, with DRB1 most and HLA-C fewest.

CDR1 and CDR2 from the germline V gene are MGHRA and YSYEKL. This CDR3 is 13 amino acids long. Trimming removed 4 bases at V and 8 bases at J, with 13 bases between. Primers included in the PCR were 60 Vbeta and 13 Jbeta primers. Sequencing was performed with immunoSEQ multiplex PCR; in TCRdb, only in-frame clones are kept and a portion is missing. The sample yields 95,000 to 150,000 clones, roughly 10% seen once. This TCR derives from a woman aged 18-29 years in good health and CMV-seropositive. The V and J genes are TRBV4-1 and TRBJ2-3; no clear D gene. Input material: PBMCs. The CDR3 DNA is TGCGCCAGCAGCCCCATAGAGTCAGGTACGCAGTATTTT. As protein: CASSPIESGTQYF.